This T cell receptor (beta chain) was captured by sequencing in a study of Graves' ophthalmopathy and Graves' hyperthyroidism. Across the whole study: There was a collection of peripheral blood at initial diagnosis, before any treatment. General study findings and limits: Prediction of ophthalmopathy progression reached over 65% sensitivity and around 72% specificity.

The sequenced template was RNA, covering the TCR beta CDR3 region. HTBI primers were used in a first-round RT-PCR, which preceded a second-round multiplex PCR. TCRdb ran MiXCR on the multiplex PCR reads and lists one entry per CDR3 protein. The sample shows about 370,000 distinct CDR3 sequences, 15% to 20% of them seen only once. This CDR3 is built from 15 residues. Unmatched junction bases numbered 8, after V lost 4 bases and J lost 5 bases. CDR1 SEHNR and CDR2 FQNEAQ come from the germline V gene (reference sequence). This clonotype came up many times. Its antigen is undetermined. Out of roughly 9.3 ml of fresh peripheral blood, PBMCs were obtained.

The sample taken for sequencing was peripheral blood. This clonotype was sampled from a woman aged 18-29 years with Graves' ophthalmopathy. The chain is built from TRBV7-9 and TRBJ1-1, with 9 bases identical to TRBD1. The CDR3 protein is CASSSDRGIVTEAFF. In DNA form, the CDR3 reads TGTGCCAGCAGCTCCGACAGGGGGATCGTGACTGAAGCTTTCTTT.